These 6 T cell receptor beta chains originate from one sample sequenced in a study of shared clonotypes between healthy human individuals. The method was immunoSEQ multiplex PCR; TCRdb's version includes in-frame clones alone and lacks a portion of them. The sample records roughly 2.6 million clones, more than 80% being singletons. Sample: naive CD4+ T cells sorted from blood. Subset reported: CD45RA+ positively selected. These receptors came from a young man in good health.

The V call is TRBV5-6, the J call TRBJ2-7; tentative D call: TRBD1 (5 bases). This CDR3 contains 13 residues. The ends were cut back, 1 base at V and 3 bases at J, with 8 bases in the middle. The germline V gene encodes CDR1 SGHDT and CDR2 YYEEEE. CDR3 in DNA: TGTGCCAGCAGCTTGAGGGGAATCTACGAGCAGTACTTC. Protein product: CASSLRGIYEQYF.

In the case of this clone: The identical CDR3 is also encoded by other nucleotide sequences in the sample. The rearrangement uses TRBV30 and TRBJ2-6; D uncertain. Germline CDR1 reads GTSNPN; CDR2 reads SVGIG (reference sequence). CDR3 length equals 15 residues. V lost 0 bases and J lost 0, with 6 bases in between. CDR3 loop: CAWSVVGSGANVLTF. The CDR3 nucleotides read TGTGCCTGGAGTGTAGTAGGCTCTGGGGCCAACGTCCTGACTTTC.

The chain uses TRBV6-1 and TRBJ1-2; 7 bases map to TRBD1. The CDR3 runs 15 residues. V shed 3 bases and J 6 bases; nucleotides not matched to a gene: 10. In germline, CDR1 is MNHNS, CDR2 SASEGT. CDR3: CASSEGGRQGDGYTF. The CDR3 DNA is TGTGCCAGCAGTGAGGGGGGCCGACAGGGCGATGGCTACACCTTC.

The CDR3 loop is CATKASGSTDTQYF. The CDR3 bases are TGTGCCACCAAAGCCAGCGGAAGCACAGATACGCAGTATTTT. J is TRBJ2-3 and V is TRBV15; D might be TRBD2 (5 bases). The CDR3 has 14 residues. V lost 7 bases, J lost 0 bases, and 11 bases lay in between. The germline gives CDR1 LNHNV, CDR2 YYDKDF (reference sequence).

The chain links TRBV7-2 to TRBJ1-6; 8 positions match TRBD1. Trimming cost V 2 bases and J 7 bases; bases outside gene matches: 4. Germline V gene data show CDR1 as SGHTA and CDR2 as FQGNSA. CDR3 length: 15 residues. The CDR3 is CASSLKTGGNSPLHF. The CDR3 coding sequence is TGTGCCAGCAGCTTAAAAACAGGGGGGAATTCACCCCTCCACTTT.

The CDR3 DNA reads TGCGCCAGCAGCCCCGGGACCTCGAACGGGGGAAGGTACTTC. It specifies CASSPGTSNGGRYF. The chain recombines TRBV5-1 with TRBJ2-7, with D possibly matching TRBD2 (6 bases). The CDR3 consists of 14 residues. The V end was cut by 4 bases, the J end by 12 bases, with 23 bases between. Germline CDR1 reads SGHRS; CDR2 reads YFSETQ.